This TCR beta chain originates from a study of Graves' ophthalmopathy and Graves' hyperthyroidism. Overall study: Researchers obtained peripheral blood at initial diagnosis, before any treatment had begun. Study conclusions and caveats: Ophthalmopathy could be told apart from stable hyperthyroidism by a 13-signature model (about 90% sensitivity, around 78% specificity).

Moderate-to-severe activity, CAS ≥3, NOSPECS ≥4 and a duration under 3 months were seen in donors with ophthalmopathy. The CDR3 has 14 residues. Germline V CDR1 and CDR2: SNHLY, FYNNEI. V lost 6 bases to trimming and J lost 4 bases; unmatched junction nucleotides: 8. TCR beta CDR3 amplification used RNA transcripts. The library came from an HTBI-primed first-round RT-PCR and a second-round multiplex PCR. TCRdb passed the multiplex PCR reads through MiXCR, listing each CDR3 protein once. The data hold some 390,000 distinct CDR3 sequences, with around 18% observed a single time. This clonotype occurred many times. Its antigen is not identified.

The rearrangement links TRBV2 to TRBJ2-7, with 8 bases fitting TRBD1. This TCR derives from a woman younger than 30 with Graves' ophthalmopathy. Input material: peripheral blood. CDR3 in amino acids: CASSLQGVQYEQYF. For the CDR3, the DNA is TGTGCCAGCAGCTTACAGGGGGTCCAGTACGAGCAGTACTTC.